Presented here are 19 T cell receptor beta chains from one specimen sequenced in a study of blood T cells in healthy people across ages (dated by TCRdb to the mid-2010s). The library was generated by 5' RACE. Instrument on record: Illumina HiSeq 2500. A second PCR of roughly 6 to 11 cycles was run with a J-beta primer mix and a sample-barcoded 5' primer. TCRdb applied fastp at Q25 and MiXCR to the public reads, then kept only in-frame beta chains. Under each unique CDR3 protein, matching rows form one entry showing the most common genes and DNA. The table for this sample lists hundreds of thousands of distinct CDR3 sequences; around 26% of them were counted only once. The ten largest clones capture roughly 17% of the sample. The material sequenced was blood. The receptors come from an elderly woman in good health.

Details on this clonotype: This may be a read error, as it is one base from a much larger clone. The chain uses TRBV7-2 and TRBJ2-5; 8 positions agree with TRBD1. Germline V CDR1 and CDR2: SGHTA, FQGNSA. Trimming took 11 bases from V and 5 from J; bases not matched to a gene: 10. The CDR3 extends over 13 amino acids. The CDR3 loop reads CAARQGSAETQYF. CDR3 nucleotide sequence: TGTGCCGCAAGACAGGGGAGTGCCGAGACCCAGTACTTC.

This chain joins TRBV9 and TRBJ2-3; TRBD2 matches at 12 bases. V gave up 0 bases and J gave up 5 bases; unmatched junction bases: 4. Germline loops: CDR1 SGDLS, CDR2 YYNGEE. The CDR3 length is 16 residues. In nucleotides, the CDR3 is TGTGCCAGCAGCGTAGCACTAGCGGGGGGTGGAGATACGCAGTATTTT. It is translated as CASSVALAGGGDTQYF.

This clonotype was observed a handful of times. This chain links TRBV6-5 with TRBJ1-1, with D perhaps TRBD1 (6 bases). V shed 0 bases and J shed 4 bases, with 12 bases lying between them. There are 15 residues in the CDR3. The V gene's germline CDR1 is MNHEY and CDR2 SVGAGI. CDR3 DNA: TGTGCCAGCAGTTACTCAACTCAGGGGTTCACTGAAGCTTTCTTT. It translates to CASSYSTQGFTEAFF.

Remarks on this clonotype: Relative to the germline gene, one junction end is altered; a read error may explain this. V usage is TRBV6-6 and J usage is TRBJ2-1; no reliable D call. Per the germline V gene, CDR1 is MNHNY and CDR2 is SVGAGI (reference sequence). CDR3 length equals 13 residues. In nucleotides, the CDR3 is TGTGCCAGCAGTTCACCGCTACCGCAGGAGCCGTTCTTC. Protein product: CASSSPLPQEPFF.

The chain has TRBV6-5 and TRBJ1-2; D is perhaps TRBD1 (6 bases). Germline assignment: CDR1 MNHEY and CDR2 SVGAGI. V was trimmed by 5 bases and J by 7 bases, leaving 17 bases between them. The CDR3 is made up of 14 amino acids. The CDR3 region is CASSPPTGSGGYTF. CDR3 DNA: TGTGCCAGCAGTCCCCCAACAGGGTCTGGTGGCTACACCTTC.

This clonotype occurred many times. The J gene is TRBJ2-1, the V gene TRBV11-2; D could derive from TRBD1 or TRBD2 (6 bases each). This CDR3 spans 16 amino acids. V shed 5 bases and J shed 4 bases, with 18 bases lying between them. The V gene's germline CDR1 is SGHAT and CDR2 FQNNGV. The CDR3 sequence is CASSPIWGARYNEQFF. Written as DNA, the CDR3 is TGTGCCAGCAGCCCAATTTGGGGGGCGAGGTACAATGAGCAGTTCTTC.

This clonotype was observed a handful of times. The gene calls are TRBV2 and TRBJ1-6; the match to TRBD1 covers 9 bases. The CDR3 is made up of 14 amino acids. Unmatched junction bases numbered 12, after V lost 4 bases and J lost 17 bases. Germline assignment: CDR1 SNHLY and CDR2 FYNNEI. The CDR3, as DNA: TGTGCCAGCAGTGGGACAGGGGCACGGGGTGGAGTCCACTTT. Its translation: CASSGTGARGGVHF.

The gene calls are TRBV30 and TRBJ2-7; no clear D. Germline loops: CDR1 GTSNPN, CDR2 SVGIG (reference sequence). V was shortened by 3 bases and J by 4 bases, with 16 bases between the two germline ends. The CDR3 has 14 amino acids. As DNA, the CDR3 is TGTGCCTGGAGCCGTTCACTGGAGAATTACGAGCAGTACTTC. Residues: CAWSRSLENYEQYF.

The chain recombines TRBV6-1 with TRBJ1-1; possible D gene TRBD1, 5 bases. Trimming removed 2 bases from V and 4 bases from J, with 17 bases in between. From germline, CDR1 is MNHNS and CDR2 SASEGT. This CDR3 comprises 16 residues. Written as DNA, the CDR3 is TGTGCCAGCAGTGAATGGGGCGGCGCCTTGGGCACTGAAGCTTTCTTT. As protein: CASSEWGGALGTEAFF.

In its sample, this clonotype was seen many times. J is TRBJ2-7 and V is TRBV20-1; 7 bases are a match to TRBD2. With 3 bases clipped from V and 0 bases from J, the junction kept 2 bases outside the gene matches. The CDR3 is 13 amino acids. The V gene's germline CDR1 is DFQATT and CDR2 SNEGSKA (reference sequence). CDR3 in DNA: TGCAGTGCTAGTCGCGGGGGCTCCTACGAGCAGTACTTC. Protein product: CSASRGGSYEQYF.

Details on this clonotype: A much larger clone lies one base from this, so it may be a read error. The rearrangement joins TRBV10-3 to TRBJ2-1, with D perhaps TRBD1 (6 bases). V lost 8 bases and J 4 bases, leaving 15 bases between the germline ends. In germline, CDR1 is ENHRY, CDR2 SYGVKD. This CDR3 region has 14 residues. The DNA for the CDR3 is TGTGCCATCTGGGACACGAAAGAATACAATGAGCAGTTCTTC. Its protein product is CAIWDTKEYNEQFF.

The CDR3 bases are TGTGCCAGCAGTATTCTGATGAACACTGAAGCTTTCTTT. This encodes CASSILMNTEAFF. The chain employs TRBV28 and TRBJ1-1; D uncertain. Germline CDR1 MDHEN, CDR2 SYDVKM. The CDR3 has 13 residues. V was cut by 5 bases and J by 0 bases, with 7 bases left in between.

To note about this clonotype: This could be a read error, since a much larger clone is one nucleotide away. The chain uses TRBV12-3 or TRBV12-4 and TRBJ2-3, with TRBD2 matching over 13 bases. The CDR3 loop spans 16 amino acids. CDR3 protein: CASRPGLAGVTDAQYF. The DNA of the CDR3 is TGTGCCAGCAGACCTGGACTAGCGGGGGTCACAGATGCGCAGTATTTT.

The chain is built from TRBV7-9 and TRBJ1-1; D ambiguous. CDR1 and CDR2 from the germline V gene are SEHNR and FQNEAQ (reference sequence). CDR3 length equals 12 residues. V shed 7 bases and J shed 5 bases, with 11 bases lying between them. CDR3 bases: TGTGCCAGCACTCCTCCCGCAACTGAAGCTTTCTTT. It translates to CASTPPATEAFF.

The chain joins TRBV12-3 or TRBV12-4 to TRBJ1-6; no reliable D call. V gave up 6 bases and J gave up 13 bases, with 13 bases separating them. This CDR3 is 12 amino acids long. The DNA for the CDR3 is TGTGCCAGCAGCCCGGACCTACCCCCCCTCCACTTT. Translated: CASSPDLPPLHF.

This clonotype has a count of ten or more. V is TRBV4-3 and J is TRBJ2-3; the D gene could be TRBD1 or TRBD2 (6 bases each). The CDR3 totals 17 residues. The V gene's germline CDR1 is LGHNA and CDR2 YSLEER. V lost 1 base and J 4 bases, leaving 18 bases between the germline ends. The CDR3 reads CASSQVPLAGDADTQYF. The CDR3 DNA reads as TGCGCCAGCAGCCAAGTCCCACTAGCAGGGGACGCAGATACGCAGTATTTT.

This sequence joins TRBV6-5 and TRBJ1-4, with TRBD1 identical over 7 bases. The length of the CDR3 is 22 residues. Looked up from germline, CDR1 is MNHEY and CDR2 is SVGAGI. Trimming cost V 3 bases and J 0 bases; bases outside gene matches: 22. The chain's CDR3 is CASSYRAPIFGTDLPTNEKLFF. CDR3 DNA: TGTGCCAGCAGTTATAGGGCCCCAATATTCGGGACAGATCTTCCAACTAATGAAAAACTGTTTTTT.

The chain couples TRBV2 to TRBJ2-7; TRBD1 aligns across 8 bases. The CDR3 extends over 14 amino acids. J gave up 3 bases and V 3 bases, and 4 bases lay outside the gene matches. Germline V lookup: CDR1 SNHLY, CDR2 FYNNEI. CDR3 nucleotide sequence: TGTGCCAGCAGTGACCTTGGGACAGGCTACGAGCAGTACTTC. This codes for CASSDLGTGYEQYF.

This rearrangement joins TRBV7-2 to TRBJ2-2; D is perhaps TRBD1 (5 bases). Germline V CDR1 and CDR2: SGHTA, FQGNSA. The CDR3 is 16 amino acids. V shed 5 bases and J shed 1 base, with 14 bases lying between them. The CDR3 sequence is CASSRLPQGNTGELFF. The DNA for the CDR3 is TGTGCCAGCAGCCGACTCCCGCAGGGGAACACCGGGGAGCTGTTTTTT.